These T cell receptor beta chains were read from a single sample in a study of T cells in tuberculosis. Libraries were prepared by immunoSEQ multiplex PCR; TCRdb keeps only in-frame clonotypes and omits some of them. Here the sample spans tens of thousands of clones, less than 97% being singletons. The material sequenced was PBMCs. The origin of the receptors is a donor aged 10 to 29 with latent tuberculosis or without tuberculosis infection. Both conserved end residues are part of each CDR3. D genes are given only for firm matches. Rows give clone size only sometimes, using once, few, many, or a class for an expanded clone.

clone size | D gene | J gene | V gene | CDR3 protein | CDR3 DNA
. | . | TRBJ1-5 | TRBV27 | CASSPGQSSNQPQHF | TGTGCCAGCAGTCCCGGACAGTCTAGCAATCAGCCCCAGCATTTT
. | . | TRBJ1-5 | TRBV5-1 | CASSLVPGSIGNQPQHF | TGCGCCAGCAGCTTGGTCCCAGGATCAATAGGCAATCAGCCCCAGCATTTT
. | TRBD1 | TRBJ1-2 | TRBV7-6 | CASSLLTGGGYTF | TGTGCCAGCAGCTTATTGACAGGGGGCGGCTACACCTTC
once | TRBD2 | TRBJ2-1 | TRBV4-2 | CASSQVALAGGTYNEQFF | TGTGCCAGCAGCCAAGTCGCCCTAGCGGGGGGCACCTACAATGAGCAGTTCTTC
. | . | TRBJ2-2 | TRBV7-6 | CASSLQGTGELFF | TGTGCCAGCAGCTTACAGGGCACCGGGGAGCTGTTTTTT
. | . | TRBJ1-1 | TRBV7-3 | CASSLAATNTEAFF | TGTGCCAGCAGCTTGGCGGCAACTAACACTGAAGCTTTCTTT
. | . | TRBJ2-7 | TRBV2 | CASSSRPRQVQYF | TGTGCCAGCAGTAGCAGACCCAGGCAGGTGCAGTACTTC
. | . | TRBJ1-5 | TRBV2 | CASSARGGQSSNQPQHF | TGTGCCAGCAGCGCCCGGGGGGGACAATCGAGCAATCAGCCCCAGCATTTT
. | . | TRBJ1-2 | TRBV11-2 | CASSFAGKAYGYTF | TGTGCCAGCAGCTTCGCGGGAAAGGCCTATGGCTACACCTTC
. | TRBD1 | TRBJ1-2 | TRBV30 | CAWSLTQGAIGYTF | TGTGCCTGGAGTCTCACACAGGGGGCAATTGGCTACACCTTC
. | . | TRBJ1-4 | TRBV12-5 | CASALGALDEKLFF | TGTGCTAGCGCCTTAGGGGCGCTGGATGAAAAACTGTTTTTT
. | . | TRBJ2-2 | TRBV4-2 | CASSHRTRENTGELFF | TGTGCCAGCAGCCACCGTACTAGAGAGAACACCGGGGAGCTGTTTTTT
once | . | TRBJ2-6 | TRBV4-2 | CASSQDLSSRGISGANVLTF | TGTGCCAGCAGCCAAGATCTGTCGAGCAGGGGCATCTCTGGGGCCAACGTCCTGACTTTC
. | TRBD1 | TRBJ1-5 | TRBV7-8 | CASSLAGTGMGNQPQHF | TGTGCCAGCAGCTTAGCGGGGACAGGGATGGGCAATCAGCCCCAGCATTTT
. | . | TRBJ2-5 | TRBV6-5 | CASSLGSYQETQYF | TGTGCCAGCAGCCTCGGGAGCTACCAAGAGACCCAGTACTTC
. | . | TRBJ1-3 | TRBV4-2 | CASSQDEQASGNTIYF | TGTGCCAGCAGCCAAGATGAGCAGGCCTCTGGAAACACCATATATTTT
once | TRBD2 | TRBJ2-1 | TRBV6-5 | CASSYTGGNNEQFF | TGTGCCAGCAGTTACACCGGGGGGAACAATGAGCAGTTCTTC
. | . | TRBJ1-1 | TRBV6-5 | CASSYSAENTEAFF | TGTGCCAGCAGTTATAGCGCAGAGAACACTGAAGCTTTCTTT
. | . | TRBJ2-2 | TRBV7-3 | CASSPDRQGRVGGELFF | TGTGCCAGCAGCCCCGACCGACAGGGGAGGGTTGGCGGGGAGCTGTTTTTT
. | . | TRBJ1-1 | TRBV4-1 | CASSQVAGTEAFF | TGCGCCAGCAGCCAAGTGGCGGGCACTGAAGCTTTCTTT
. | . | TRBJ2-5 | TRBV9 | CASSSPEETQYF | TGTGCCAGCAGCTCCCCCGAAGAGACCCAGTACTTC
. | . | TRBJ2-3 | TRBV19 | CASSWMAGSTDTQYF | TGTGCCAGTAGTTGGATGGCGGGGAGCACAGATACGCAGTATTTT
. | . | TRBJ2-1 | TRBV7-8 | CASSPRAPKNEQFF | TGTGCCAGCAGTCCGCGGGCCCCTAAAAATGAGCAGTTCTTC
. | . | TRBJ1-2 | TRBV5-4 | CASRTAPWGDGYTF | TGTGCCAGCAGAACGGCCCCTTGGGGAGATGGCTACACCTTC
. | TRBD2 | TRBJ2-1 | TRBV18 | CASSPAGGENEQFF | TGTGCCAGCTCACCGGCGGGGGGCGAGAATGAGCAGTTCTTC
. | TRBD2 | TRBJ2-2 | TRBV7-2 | CASSVGGGTGELFF | TGTGCCAGCAGCGTCGGGGGGGGTACCGGGGAGCTGTTTTTT
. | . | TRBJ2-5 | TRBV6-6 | CASSYRGLQTQYF | TGTGCCAGCAGTTACAGGGGCCTACAGACCCAGTACTTC
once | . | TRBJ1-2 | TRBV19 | CASSISQDSYGYTF | TGTGCCAGTAGTATATCACAGGATTCCTATGGCTACACCTTC
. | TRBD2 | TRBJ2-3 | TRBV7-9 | CASSLDTGGQDTQYF | TGTGCCAGCAGCTTAGATACGGGGGGGCAAGATACGCAGTATTTT
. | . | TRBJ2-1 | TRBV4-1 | CASSQYGGNEQFF | TGCGCCAGCAGCCAATACGGCGGGAATGAGCAGTTCTTC
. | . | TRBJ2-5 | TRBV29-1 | CSAGDTGISETQYF | TGCAGCGCCGGGGACACTGGGATTTCAGAGACCCAGTACTTC
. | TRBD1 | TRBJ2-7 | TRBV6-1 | CASSARQGARYF | TGTGCCAGCAGCGCCCGACAGGGGGCTAGGTACTTC
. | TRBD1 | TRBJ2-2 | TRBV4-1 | CASSRPGQGLTGELFF | TGCGCCAGCAGCCGGCCGGGACAGGGTCTCACCGGGGAGCTGTTTTTT
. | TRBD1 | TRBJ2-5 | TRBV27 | CASGPAGGGKTQYF | TGTGCCAGCGGCCCCGCAGGGGGCGGGAAGACCCAGTACTTC
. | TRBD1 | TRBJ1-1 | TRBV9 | CASSVDPTGTVNTEAFF | TGTGCCAGCAGCGTAGACCCCACCGGGACAGTCAACACTGAAGCTTTCTTT
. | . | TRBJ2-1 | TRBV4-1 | CASSLILETYNEQFF | TGCGCCAGCAGCCTGATCTTGGAGACCTACAATGAGCAGTTCTTC
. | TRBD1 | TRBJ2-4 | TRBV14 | CASSQEGQGIGNIQYF | TGTGCCAGCAGCCAAGAGGGACAGGGAATCGGAAACATTCAGTACTTC
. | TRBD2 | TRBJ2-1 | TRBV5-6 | CASSLLADYNEQFF | TGTGCCAGCAGCTTACTAGCGGATTACAATGAGCAGTTCTTC
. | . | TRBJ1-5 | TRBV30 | CAWGQEENQPQHF | TGTGCCTGGGGGCAAGAAGAAAATCAGCCCCAGCATTTT
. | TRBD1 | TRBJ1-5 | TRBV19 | CASHRRQGQVTQPQHF | TGTGCCAGTCACCGTCGACAGGGGCAGGTGACTCAGCCCCAGCATTTT
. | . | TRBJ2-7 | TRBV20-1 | CSAGGQVEQYF | TGCAGTGCTGGGGGCCAGGTCGAGCAGTACTTC
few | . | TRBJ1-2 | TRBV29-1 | CSVQREYYGYTF | TGCAGCGTGCAGAGGGAGTACTATGGCTACACCTTC
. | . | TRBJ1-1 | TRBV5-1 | CASSPTRRASGTEAFF | TGCGCCAGCAGCCCAACCCGCAGAGCCTCGGGCACTGAAGCTTTCTTT
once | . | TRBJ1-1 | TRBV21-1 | CASSKVRAEAFF | TGTGCCAGCAGCAAAGTGCGGGCTGAAGCTTTCTTT
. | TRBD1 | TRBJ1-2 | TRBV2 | CASSRQGLTGGYTF | TGTGCCAGCAGTCGACAGGGGCTAACCGGAGGCTACACCTTC
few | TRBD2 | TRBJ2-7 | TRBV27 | CASSPGTSGGASWEQYF | TGTGCCAGCAGTCCCGGGACTAGCGGGGGGGCCTCCTGGGAGCAGTACTTC
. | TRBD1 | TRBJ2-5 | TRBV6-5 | CATAGTGGRETQYF | TGTGCCACGGCCGGGACAGGGGGCAGAGAGACCCAGTACTTC
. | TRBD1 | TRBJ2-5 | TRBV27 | CASRRQGEETQYF | TGTGCCAGCAGAAGACAGGGAGAAGAGACCCAGTACTTC
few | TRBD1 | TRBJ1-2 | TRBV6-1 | CASSAMGQGPLNYGYTF | TGTGCCAGCAGTGCCATGGGACAGGGGCCCCTTAACTATGGCTACACCTTC
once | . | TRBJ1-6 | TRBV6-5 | CASTGRFPYNSPLHF | TGTGCCAGCACAGGGAGGTTCCCCTATAATTCACCCCTCCACTTT
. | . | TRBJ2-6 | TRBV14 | CASSQASSGANVLTF | TGTGCCAGCAGCCAAGCTTCCTCTGGGGCCAACGTCCTGACTTTC